This T cell receptor (beta chain) was profiled in a study of cytomegalovirus exposure and HLA in healthy donors. PCR used 60 Vbeta primers and 13 Jbeta primers. TCRdb's table, derived via immunoSEQ multiplex PCR, lists solely in-frame clones and lacks some. Found here are some 200,000 clones, around 76% of them singletons; the top ten hold around 0.63%. The TCR originated in a man aged 18 to 35 in good health and CMV-seronegative. The sequencing input was PBMCs.

The CDR3 reads CASSPPAFGAELFF. CDR3 DNA: TGTGCCAGCAGTCCCCCGGCCTTTGGGGCGGAGCTGTTTTTT. The genes are TRBV14 and TRBJ2-2; tentative D call: TRBD1 (5 bases). Germline V gene lookup returns CDR1 SGHDN and CDR2 FVKESK. Trimming removed 6 bases at V and 10 bases at J, with 18 bases between. The CDR3 consists of 14 residues.